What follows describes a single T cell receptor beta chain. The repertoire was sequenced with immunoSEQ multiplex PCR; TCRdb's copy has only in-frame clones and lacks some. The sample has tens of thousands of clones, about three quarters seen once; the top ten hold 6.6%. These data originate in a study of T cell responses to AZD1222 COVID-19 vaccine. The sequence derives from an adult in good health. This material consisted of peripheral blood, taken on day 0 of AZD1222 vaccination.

CDR3 nucleotides: TGCGCCAGCAGCTTGGACGGGAACAATGAGCAGTTCTTC. It translates to CASSLDGNNEQFF. V is TRBV5-1 and J is TRBJ2-1, with TRBD2 as a possible D gene (5 bases). This CDR3 spans 13 amino acids. V was clipped by 0 bases and J by 5 bases, with 6 bases between them. In germline, CDR1 is SGHRS, CDR2 YFSETQ. Using reference TRBV5-1 and TRBJ2-1 for the parts outside the CDR3, the full variable domain is KAGVTQTPRYLIKTRGQQVTLSCSPISGHRSVSWYQQTPGQGLQFLFEYFSETQRNKGNFPGRFSGRQFSNSRSEMNVSTLELGDSALYLCASSLDGNNEQFFGPGTRLTVL.